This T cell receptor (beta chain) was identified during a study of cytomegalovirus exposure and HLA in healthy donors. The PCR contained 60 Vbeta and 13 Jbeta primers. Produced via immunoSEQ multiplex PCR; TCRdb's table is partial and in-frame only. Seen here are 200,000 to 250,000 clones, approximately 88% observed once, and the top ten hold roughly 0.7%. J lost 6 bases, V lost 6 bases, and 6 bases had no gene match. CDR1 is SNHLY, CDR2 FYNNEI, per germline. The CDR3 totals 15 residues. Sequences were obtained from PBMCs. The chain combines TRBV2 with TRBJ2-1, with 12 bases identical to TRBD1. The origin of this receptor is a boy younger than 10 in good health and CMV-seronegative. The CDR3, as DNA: TGTGCCAGCAGCCGGGACAGGGGGCCTTTCAATGAGCAGTTCTTC. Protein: CASSRDRGPFNEQFF.